Listed here are 28 T cell receptor beta chains from one sample, sequenced in a study of early T cells in non-severe SARS-CoV-2 infection. TCRdb independently ran MiXCR on the 5' RACE reads; one entry per CDR3 protein. Here the sample spans 95,000 to 100,000 distinct CDR3 sequences, less than 15% being singletons. Sequences were obtained from whole blood. The receptors stem from an adult who was a healthcare worker with PCR-confirmed SARS-CoV-2 infection or an uninfected control (not recorded which).

This clonotype was counted between two and nine times. This chain links TRBV7-9 with TRBJ1-1; 7 bases are shared with TRBD1. Per the germline V gene, CDR1 is SEHNR and CDR2 is FQNEAQ (reference sequence). This CDR3 region has 13 residues. Trimming removed 4 bases from V and 10 bases from J; junction bases left unmatched: 9. The CDR3 loop reads CASSWDSSRRAFF. CDR3 coding DNA: TGTGCCAGCAGCTGGGACAGTTCTCGTAGAGCTTTCTTT.

This clonotype was detected only once. The chain joins TRBV7-2 to TRBJ1-1; 7 bases are shared with TRBD1. The V gene end was trimmed by 5 bases and the J gene end by 8 bases; junction bases not matched to a gene: 8. This CDR3 has 13 residues. Per the germline V gene, CDR1 is SGHTA and CDR2 is FQGNSA. The CDR3: CASSPRGGFEAFF. The CDR3 coding sequence is TGTGCCAGCAGCCCTCGAGGGGGCTTCGAAGCTTTCTTT.

In this sample, this clonotype turned up many times. Here the CDR3 reads CASSSTPGVLFF. CDR3 coding DNA: TGTGCCAGCAGTTCGACTCCAGGGGTACTGTTTTTT. This rearrangement joins TRBV28 to TRBJ1-4, with D perhaps TRBD1 (6 bases). The CDR3 has 12 amino acids. Trimming removed 4 bases from V and 13 bases from J, with 13 bases in between. From germline, CDR1 is MDHEN and CDR2 SYDVKM.

The chain is built from TRBV11-2 and TRBJ2-3; D is ambiguous. The V and J ends lost 3 bases and 4 bases respectively, with 5 bases between them. The CDR3 covers 12 residues. Germline values: CDR1 SGHAT, CDR2 FQNNGV. CDR3 sequence: CASSFAADTQYF. The CDR3 DNA reads as TGTGCCAGCAGCTTTGCGGCAGATACGCAGTATTTT.

J is TRBJ2-5 and V is TRBV28, with D perhaps TRBD1 (7 bases). V shed 1 base and J shed 1 base, with 22 bases lying between them. The CDR3 totals 19 residues. Germline assignment: CDR1 MDHEN and CDR2 SYDVKM. The CDR3 is CASSLLFGGGTEGQETQYF. The CDR3 region has the DNA TGTGCCAGCAGTTTATTATTTGGAGGCGGGACAGAGGGCCAAGAGACCCAGTACTTC.

The CDR3 DNA follows: TGTGCCAGCAGCTTGGCGGTTACTGCCCCCTACGAGCAGTACTTC. It is translated as CASSLAVTAPYEQYF. The gene calls are TRBV5-5 and TRBJ2-7; D unclear. This CDR3 has 15 residues. The germline CDR1 and CDR2 sequences are SGHKS and YYEKEE (reference sequence). The V gene lost 0 bases and the J gene lost 2 bases, with 12 bases spanning the gap.

The chain joins TRBV2 to TRBJ1-1; maybe TRBD1 (5 bases). Germline V gives CDR1 SNHLY, CDR2 FYNNEI. V was pared by 10 bases and J by 5 bases, with 20 bases between. The CDR3 extends over 14 amino acids. The CDR3 region has the DNA TGTGCCACCCCCCGGGCAGGGCTGCGTACTGAAGCTTTCTTT. Translation gives CATPRAGLRTEAFF.

There are a few counts of this clonotype. The chain links TRBV2 to TRBJ2-1; 12 bases fit TRBD2. With 7 bases clipped from V and 9 bases from J, the junction kept 10 bases outside the gene matches. Germline CDR1 reads SNHLY; CDR2 reads FYNNEI. The CDR3 has 15 residues. The CDR3: CASTSTSGGKSEQFF. The CDR3 nucleotides read TGTGCCAGCACCAGCACTAGCGGGGGGAAGAGTGAGCAGTTCTTC.

This clonotype was seen a handful of times. The chain joins TRBV5-4 to TRBJ2-2, with 9 nucleotides matching TRBD1. Germline assignment: CDR1 SGHNT and CDR2 YYREEE (reference sequence). The CDR3 covers 18 residues. V lost 1 base, J lost 0 bases, and 7 bases stayed unmatched. The CDR3 nucleotides are TGTGCCAGCAGCTTGCACGGGACAGGGAGAGCGAACACCGGGGAGCTGTTTTTT. Translating gives CASSLHGTGRANTGELFF.

This clonotype was counted many times. The V call is TRBV29-1, the J call TRBJ1-4; D uncertain. The V and J ends lost 6 bases and 4 bases respectively, with 12 bases between them. The CDR3 is 13 residues long. CDR1 is SQVTM and CDR2 is ANQGSEA in the germline V gene. CDR3 sequence reads: CSVVDPNNEKLFF. For the CDR3, the DNA is TGCAGCGTCGTCGACCCCAATAATGAAAAACTGTTTTTT.

This clonotype turned up a few times. J is TRBJ1-2 and V is TRBV20-1; D unclear. The CDR3 covers 13 residues. Between the trimmed V and J ends, which lost 6 bases and 6 bases, there was a span of 17 bases. Per germline, CDR1 DFQATT and CDR2 SNEGSKA (reference sequence). The CDR3 coding sequence is TGCAGTGCCCACCCAGGAGGGAAGGATGGCTACACCTTC. Protein sequence: CSAHPGGKDGYTF.

The chain carries TRBV5-1 and TRBJ2-3, with 8 bases aligning to TRBD1. Germline V gene sequence: CDR1 SGHRS, CDR2 YFSETQ. The V segment lost 4 bases and the J segment 1 base; nucleotides outside the gene matches: 11. The CDR3 is 17 amino acids. The CDR3, as DNA: TGCGCCAGCAGCACACGAATCGGGACAGGACGCACAGATACGCAGTATTTT. It encodes CASSTRIGTGRTDTQYF. The full variable domain, in which reference TRBV5-1 and TRBJ2-3 provide the parts outside the CDR3, is KAGVTQTPRYLIKTRGQQVTLSCSPISGHRSVSWYQQTPGQGLQFLFEYFSETQRNKGNFPGRFSGRQFSNSRSEMNVSTLELGDSALYLCASSTRIGTGRTDTQYFGPGTRLTVL.

This clonotype was picked up many times. V is TRBV12-3 or TRBV12-4 and J is TRBJ1-2, with 8 bases aligning to TRBD1. J lost 5 bases, V lost 4 bases, and 9 bases had no gene match. The CDR3 loop spans 15 amino acids. CDR3 region: CASSSRRGRAYGYTF. In nucleotides, the CDR3 is TGTGCCAGCAGTTCCCGCAGGGGGCGCGCGTATGGCTACACCTTC.

This clonotype was counted at least ten times. The CDR3 region has the DNA TGCAGTGCTCGCTGCCCCACGGGACAGGGGGCTAGGGACAAAAACATTCAGTACTTC. As protein: CSARCPTGQGARDKNIQYF. The rearrangement links TRBV20-1 to TRBJ2-4; 12 bases match TRBD1. CDR1 and CDR2 from the germline V gene are DFQATT and SNEGSKA (reference sequence). Unmatched junction bases numbered 17, after V lost 5 bases and J lost 3 bases. This CDR3 has 19 residues.

The V and J genes are TRBV12-3 or TRBV12-4 and TRBJ1-1, with D unclear. V lost 7 bases and J lost 6, with 24 bases in between. This CDR3 spans 16 amino acids. CDR3 in amino acids: CASTPTWATAYAEAFF. The CDR3 DNA follows: TGTGCCAGCACCCCTACGTGGGCTACGGCCTACGCTGAAGCTTTCTTT.

This clonotype was seen ten or more times. The V call is TRBV7-6, the J call TRBJ2-3; the D is unclear. The germline V gene encodes CDR1 SGHVS and CDR2 FNYEAQ. V shed 1 base and J shed 4 bases, with 9 bases lying between them. This CDR3 is built from 14 residues. The CDR3 here is CASSLGRAPDTQYF. The CDR3 coding sequence is TGTGCCAGCAGCTTAGGAAGGGCCCCAGATACGCAGTATTTT.

This clonotype was counted many times. CDR3 sequence reads: CASSPSGLGPYNEQFF. The CDR3 nucleotides read TGCGCCAGCAGCCCGAGCGGGCTGGGTCCTTACAATGAGCAGTTCTTC. The chain employs TRBV5-1 and TRBJ2-1; D possibly corresponds to TRBD2 (6 bases). From germline, CDR1 is SGHRS and CDR2 YFSETQ. The CDR3 covers 16 residues. The V end was cut by 4 bases, the J end by 4 bases, with 18 bases between.

This clonotype was observed many times. V is TRBV7-8 and J is TRBJ1-1, with 10 bases that match TRBD1. With 5 bases clipped from V and 4 bases from J, the junction kept 4 bases outside the gene matches. CDR3 length equals 14 residues. The germline V gene has CDR1 SGHVS and CDR2 FQNEAQ. The CDR3 sequence is CASSQWTGGTEAFF. CDR3 coding DNA: TGTGCCAGCAGCCAATGGACAGGGGGCACTGAAGCTTTCTTT.

Comment on this clonotype: A much larger clonotype is one base distant, so this may be a read error. V is TRBV12-3 or TRBV12-4 and J is TRBJ2-5, with a weak D call TRBD1 (6 bases). The DNA end lines up better with TRBJ2-1; the J call may be wrong. The CDR3 covers 15 residues. The CDR3 coding sequence is TGTGCCAGCAGTCCAGCCGGTGGGGGCCAAGAGACCCAGTTCTTC. Translation gives CASSPAGGGQETQFF.

In its sample, this clonotype was seen many times. The chain couples TRBV25-1 to TRBJ2-5; no clear D. CDR3 length: 14 amino acids. Germline loops: CDR1 MGHDK, CDR2 SYGVNS. The V and J ends lost 0 bases and 7 bases respectively, with 12 bases between them. In DNA, the CDR3 is TGTGCCAGCAGTGAATATAGCACCCTTGGGACCCAGTACTTC. Its protein is CASSEYSTLGTQYF.

This clonotype has only a few counts. V and J are TRBV5-1 and TRBJ1-2, with D tentatively TRBD1 (6 bases). Trimming took off 4 bases at V and 3 bases at J, with 10 bases between the two ends. Germline V gene data show CDR1 as SGHRS and CDR2 as YFSETQ. The CDR3 covers 13 residues. CDR3 in amino acids: CASSQGGYYGYTF. For the CDR3, the DNA is TGCGCCAGCAGCCAAGGGGGTTACTATGGCTACACCTTC.

V and J are TRBV2 and TRBJ2-1; no definite D call. The CDR3 runs to 13 residues. Germline-derived CDR1 and CDR2 are SNHLY and FYNNEI. The germline V and J ends were trimmed by 1 base and 4 bases, with 5 bases remaining between them. CDR3 region: CASSEGEYNEQFF. The CDR3 DNA reads TGTGCCAGCAGTGAAGGCGAGTACAATGAGCAGTTCTTC.

This clonotype was seen a handful of times. The chain uses TRBV3-1 and TRBJ2-1; 10 bases match TRBD2. CDR1 is LGHDT and CDR2 is YNNKEL in the germline V gene (reference sequence). V was pared by 5 bases and J by 3 bases, with 4 bases of the junction left unmatched. This CDR3 region has 15 residues. The CDR3 sequence is CASSLAGGNYNEQFF. CDR3 nucleotides: TGTGCCAGCAGCTTAGCGGGGGGTAACTACAATGAGCAGTTCTTC.

This clonotype was observed a few times. The chain couples TRBV7-9 to TRBJ2-2; D gene ambiguous. This CDR3 has 14 amino acids. The ends were cut back, 6 bases at V and 7 bases at J, with 15 bases in the middle. Germline CDR1 and CDR2: SEHNR and FQNEAQ (reference sequence). The CDR3 is CASRAMPSGGELFF. The CDR3 DNA is TGTGCCAGCAGAGCCATGCCCTCCGGCGGGGAGCTGTTTTTT.

This clonotype has a count of ten or more. The CDR3 here is CASSPSFTGELFF. The CDR3 coding sequence is TGTGCCAGCAGTCCAAGTTTCACCGGGGAGCTGTTTTTT. V gene TRBV7-2 combines with J gene TRBJ2-2; D is ambiguous. Deletions cut 6 bases from V and 4 bases from J, with 9 bases between. CDR1 SGHTA and CDR2 FQGNSA come from the germline V gene. This CDR3 is built from 13 residues.

This clonotype was counted a few times. The rearrangement joins TRBV10-3 to TRBJ2-5; tentative D call: TRBD2 (6 bases). The CDR3 length is 16 residues. Germline values: CDR1 ENHRY, CDR2 SYGVKD. Between the trimmed V and J ends, which lost 0 bases and 5 bases, there was a span of 16 bases. The DNA for the CDR3 is TGTGCCATCAGTGAGTCCACGGGGGAATTCCCCGAGACCCAGTACTTC. It yields the protein CAISESTGEFPETQYF.

The chain joins TRBV6-1 to TRBJ2-2; maybe TRBD1 (6 bases). This CDR3 region has 16 residues. Germline V gives CDR1 MNHNS, CDR2 SASEGT. Between the trimmed V and J ends, which lost 5 bases and 2 bases, there was a span of 15 bases. CDR3 sequence (DNA): TGTGCCAGCAGTCTCCACAGGGTTACCAACACCGGGGAGCTGTTTTTT. Encoded protein: CASSLHRVTNTGELFF.

This chain links TRBV7-9 with TRBJ2-3, with D possibly TRBD2 on 5 matching bases. Germline CDR1 SEHNR, CDR2 FQNEAQ (reference sequence). With 3 bases removed from V and 1 base from J, the gap between germline ends came to 11 bases. The CDR3 has 15 amino acids. This chain's CDR3 is CASSFQLRGTDTQYF. The CDR3 nucleotides read TGTGCCAGCAGCTTCCAACTGAGGGGCACAGATACGCAGTATTTT. Variable domain in full (rest from reference TRBV7-9 and TRBJ2-3): DTGVSQNPRHKITKRGQNVTFRCDPISEHNRLYWYRQTLGQGPEFLTYFQNEAQLEKSRLLSDRFSAERPKGSFSTLEIQRTEQGDSAMYLCASSFQLRGTDTQYFGPGTRLTVL.